These 7 T cell receptor beta chains were sequenced from one sample in a study of cytomegalovirus exposure and HLA in healthy donors. The study ran its PCR with 60 Vbeta and 13 Jbeta primers. Profiling relied on immunoSEQ multiplex PCR, and the TCRdb table lists in-frame clones only, not all of them. The table lists fewer than 200,000 clones, about four fifths of them singletons. Material for sequencing was PBMCs. The source is a female donor in good health and CMV-seronegative.

The J gene is TRBJ1-1, the V gene TRBV5-1; D is unclear. The CDR3 covers 13 residues. Germline lookup yields CDR1 SGHRS and CDR2 YFSETQ. V dropped 1 base and J dropped 5 bases, with 9 bases sitting between them. CDR3 protein: CASSLYDTTEAFF. In DNA, the CDR3 is TGCGCCAGCAGCTTGTATGACACTACTGAAGCTTTCTTT.

This clone was counted once. This chain links TRBV7-6 with TRBJ2-7; D remains ambiguous. This CDR3 is built from 12 residues. V was clipped by 2 bases and J by 7 bases, with 9 bases between them. The V gene's germline CDR1 is SGHVS and CDR2 FNYEAQ. In DNA, the CDR3 is TGTGCCAGCAGCTTACGTCCCCTAGAGCAGTACTTC. This encodes CASSLRPLEQYF.

The chain joins TRBV10-3 to TRBJ1-4; 9 bases line up with TRBD1. J lost 1 base, V lost 6 bases, and 6 bases had no gene match. CDR3 length equals 16 residues. Looked up from germline, CDR1 is ENHRY and CDR2 is SYGVKD. CDR3 nucleotide sequence: TGTGCCATCAGCCAGGGACAGGGAGGAACTAATGAAAAACTGTTTTTT. As protein: CAISQGQGGTNEKLFF.

The chain has TRBV2 and TRBJ1-1; the D is unclear. Germline V gene lookup returns CDR1 SNHLY and CDR2 FYNNEI. This CDR3 comprises 11 residues. V lost 4 bases to trimming and J lost 8 bases, with 8 bases between them. The CDR3 sequence is CASSVGGEAFF. CDR3 coding DNA: TGTGCCAGCAGTGTGGGAGGAGAAGCTTTCTTT.

The genes are TRBV6-5 and TRBJ2-5; possible D gene TRBD1, 7 bases. Trimming left V 5 bases short and J 7 bases short, with 20 bases between. CDR1 MNHEY and CDR2 SVGAGI come from the germline V gene. CDR3 size: 15 residues. This CDR3 reads CASSQGQVLGGTQYF. Here the CDR3 DNA reads TGTGCCAGCAGTCAAGGACAGGTCCTGGGGGGGACCCAGTACTTC.

This clone was seen once. The chain couples TRBV4-2 to TRBJ2-7, with 10 bases that match TRBD2. Germline-derived CDR1 and CDR2 are LGHNA and YNFKEQ. J lost 5 bases, V lost 0 bases, and 10 bases had no gene match. The CDR3 contains 17 residues. CDR3 bases: TGTGCCAGCAGCCAAGAGCGGTTCGGAGCGGGAGGGGACGAGCAGTACTTC. Translating it yields CASSQERFGAGGDEQYF.

This rearrangement joins TRBV7-8 to TRBJ2-7, with 9 bases identical to TRBD2. The V gene end was trimmed by 5 bases and the J gene end by 0 bases; junction bases not matched to a gene: 5. The germline gives CDR1 SGHVS, CDR2 FQNEAQ. The CDR3 is 15 residues long. CDR3 nucleotides: TGTGCCAGCAGCCAACAGCGGGGGGCCTCCTACGAGCAGTACTTC. Its protein product is CASSQQRGASYEQYF.